This is a list of T cell receptor beta chains from one sample in a study of a mutant IDH1 vaccine in newly diagnosed glioma. The protocol was immunoSEQ multiplex PCR, while the TCRdb copy is restricted to in-frame clones and leaves out a portion. The sample carries 40,000 to 55,000 clones, roughly 73% recorded once. No antigens are known for them. Sequenced here: PBMCs, sampled from a glioma patient whose treatment included an IDH1 peptide vaccine. Receptors originate from a man in his forties or fifties with glioma. CDR3s include the opening cysteine and the closing phenylalanine or tryptophan. D genes are given only for firm matches. Only part of the rows carry a size: once, few, many, or a class if the clone is expanded.

j_gene: TRBJ1-5
v_gene: TRBV19
abundance: NA
d_gene: NA
CDR3aa: CASSIWRGENQPQHF
CDR3nt: TGTGCCAGTAGTATCTGGAGGGGCGAAAATCAGCCCCAGCATTTT

j_gene: TRBJ1-1
v_gene: TRBV10-3
abundance: NA
d_gene: NA
CDR3aa: CASLGGMNTEAFF
CDR3nt: TGTGCCAGCCTGGGGGGAATGAACACTGAAGCTTTCTTT

j_gene: TRBJ2-5
v_gene: TRBV18
abundance: NA
d_gene: TRBD2
CDR3aa: CASSSRTSPPQETQYF
CDR3nt: TGTGCCAGCTCCTCTCGGACTAGTCCCCCCCAAGAGACCCAGTACTTC

j_gene: TRBJ2-7
v_gene: TRBV10-3
abundance: NA
d_gene: NA
CDR3aa: CAISESGSSYEQYF
CDR3nt: TGTGCCATCAGTGAGTCGGGCAGTTCCTACGAGCAGTACTTC

j_gene: TRBJ2-1
v_gene: TRBV25-1
abundance: NA
d_gene: TRBD1
CDR3aa: CASSETGTGTYNEQFF
CDR3nt: TGTGCCAGCAGTGAGACCGGGACAGGGACCTACAATGAGCAGTTCTTC

j_gene: TRBJ2-7
v_gene: TRBV29-1
abundance: once
d_gene: NA
CDR3aa: CTLGQPSYEQYF
CDR3nt: TGCACCTTAGGACAGCCCTCCTACGAGCAGTACTTC

j_gene: TRBJ2-7
v_gene: TRBV7-9
abundance: NA
d_gene: TRBD1
CDR3aa: CASSLDRSSYEQYF
CDR3nt: TGTGCCAGCAGCTTGGACAGGTCCTCCTACGAGCAGTACTTC

j_gene: TRBJ1-2
v_gene: TRBV28
abundance: NA
d_gene: NA
CDR3aa: CASRVVGAGGYTF
CDR3nt: TGTGCCAGCAGGGTCGTGGGGGCTGGCGGCTACACCTTC

j_gene: TRBJ2-3
v_gene: TRBV7-7
abundance: NA
d_gene: NA
CDR3aa: CASSPGSAPDTQYF
CDR3nt: TGTGCTAGCAGCCCCGGGTCAGCCCCAGATACGCAGTATTTT

j_gene: TRBJ1-1
v_gene: TRBV18
abundance: NA
d_gene: NA
CDR3aa: CASSPGRRGENTEAFF
CDR3nt: TGTGCCAGCTCACCAGGACGGAGGGGGGAGAACACTGAAGCTTTCTTT

j_gene: TRBJ2-5
v_gene: TRBV5-6
abundance: NA
d_gene: NA
CDR3aa: CASSLVQGLETQYF
CDR3nt: TGTGCCAGCAGCTTGGTGCAGGGTTTGGAGACCCAGTACTTC

j_gene: TRBJ1-2
v_gene: TRBV5-1
abundance: NA
d_gene: TRBD1
CDR3aa: CASSLAGQGRGYTF
CDR3nt: TGCGCCAGCAGCTTGGCCGGACAGGGGAGAGGCTACACCTTC

j_gene: TRBJ1-2
v_gene: TRBV15
abundance: NA
d_gene: NA
CDR3aa: CATATTNYGYTF
CDR3nt: TGTGCCACTGCAACCACAAACTATGGCTACACCTTC

j_gene: TRBJ1-2
v_gene: TRBV6-5
abundance: NA
d_gene: NA
CDR3aa: CASSPGADDGYTF
CDR3nt: TGTGCCAGCAGCCCTGGGGCAGACGATGGCTACACCTTC

j_gene: TRBJ2-7
v_gene: TRBV18
abundance: NA
d_gene: NA
CDR3aa: CASSPTGTQSYEQYF
CDR3nt: TGTGCCAGCTCACCCACCGGGACACAGTCCTACGAGCAGTACTTC

j_gene: TRBJ1-5
v_gene: TRBV19
abundance: NA
d_gene: NA
CDR3aa: CASSASRTAYQPQHF
CDR3nt: TGTGCCAGTAGCGCTTCTCGGACAGCGTATCAGCCCCAGCATTTT

j_gene: TRBJ1-4
v_gene: TRBV19
abundance: few
d_gene: TRBD1
CDR3aa: CASSMGDRVYEKLFF
CDR3nt: TGTGCCAGTAGTATGGGGGACAGGGTGTACGAAAAACTGTTTTTT

j_gene: TRBJ1-5
v_gene: TRBV6-1
abundance: NA
d_gene: TRBD1
CDR3aa: CASSEPRGTGGRNQPQHF
CDR3nt: TGTGCCAGCAGTGAACCTAGAGGGACAGGGGGTCGCAATCAGCCCCAGCATTTT

j_gene: TRBJ2-1
v_gene: TRBV10-3
abundance: NA
d_gene: TRBD1
CDR3aa: CAISESGTGSYNEQFF
CDR3nt: TGTGCCATCAGTGAGTCAGGGACAGGCTCCTACAATGAGCAGTTCTTC

j_gene: TRBJ2-3
v_gene: TRBV30
abundance: NA
d_gene: TRBD2
CDR3aa: CAWSRGLAGEAGTDTQYF
CDR3nt: TGTGCCTGGAGTCGGGGACTGGCGGGGGAGGCTGGCACAGATACGCAGTATTTT

j_gene: TRBJ1-1
v_gene: TRBV7-2
abundance: NA
d_gene: TRBD1
CDR3aa: CASSLGTGSTEAFF
CDR3nt: TGTGCCAGCAGCTTAGGGACAGGGAGCACTGAAGCTTTCTTT

j_gene: TRBJ2-1
v_gene: TRBV29-1
abundance: NA
d_gene: TRBD2
CDR3aa: CSVDGGAGNEQFF
CDR3nt: TGCAGCGTTGATGGCGGAGCGGGGAATGAGCAGTTCTTC

j_gene: TRBJ2-7
v_gene: TRBV29-1
abundance: NA
d_gene: TRBD2
CDR3aa: CSVGGTSIGEQYF
CDR3nt: TGCAGCGTAGGTGGGACTAGCATAGGCGAGCAGTACTTC

j_gene: TRBJ1-1
v_gene: TRBV19
abundance: NA
d_gene: NA
CDR3aa: CASSISPRLNTEAFF
CDR3nt: TGTGCCAGTAGTATAAGCCCCCGCCTAAACACTGAAGCTTTCTTT

j_gene: TRBJ1-2
v_gene: TRBV11-1
abundance: NA
d_gene: NA
CDR3aa: CASSFGDGYTF
CDR3nt: TGTGCCAGCAGCTTTGGGGACGGCTACACCTTC

j_gene: TRBJ1-6
v_gene: TRBV7-6
abundance: NA
d_gene: NA
CDR3aa: CASSRTVNSPLHF
CDR3nt: TGTGCCAGCTCCCGGACAGTCAATTCACCCCTCCACTTT

j_gene: TRBJ2-2
v_gene: TRBV18
abundance: NA
d_gene: NA
CDR3aa: CASSPPPSTGELFF
CDR3nt: TGTGCCAGCTCACCACCCCCTTCCACCGGGGAGCTGTTTTTT

j_gene: TRBJ1-6
v_gene: TRBV2
abundance: NA
d_gene: NA
CDR3aa: CASSDVGTTPLHF
CDR3nt: TGTGCCAGCAGTGACGTCGGGACTACACCCCTCCACTTT

j_gene: TRBJ2-3
v_gene: TRBV5-1
abundance: NA
d_gene: NA
CDR3aa: CASSLYGAATSSTDTQYF
CDR3nt: TGCGCCAGCAGCTTGTACGGGGCAGCCACTTCTAGCACAGATACGCAGTATTTT

j_gene: TRBJ1-4
v_gene: TRBV19
abundance: NA
d_gene: TRBD1
CDR3aa: CASSIDSTGVNEKLFF
CDR3nt: TGTGCCAGTAGTATAGACTCGACAGGGGTAAATGAAAAACTGTTTTTT

j_gene: TRBJ2-1
v_gene: TRBV4-1
abundance: NA
d_gene: NA
CDR3aa: CASSQEGAPYNEQFF
CDR3nt: TGCGCCAGCAGCCAAGAAGGGGCCCCCTACAATGAGCAGTTCTTC

j_gene: TRBJ1-1
v_gene: TRBV29-1
abundance: NA
d_gene: TRBD1
CDR3aa: CSVDRGRTEAFF
CDR3nt: TGCAGCGTTGACAGGGGGAGGACTGAAGCTTTCTTT

j_gene: TRBJ2-5
v_gene: TRBV11-3
abundance: few
d_gene: NA
CDR3aa: CASSPGTEQETQYF
CDR3nt: TGTGCCAGCAGCCCCGGGACGGAGCAAGAGACCCAGTACTTC

j_gene: TRBJ1-5
v_gene: TRBV18
abundance: few
d_gene: TRBD1
CDR3aa: CASSRGQVGDQPQHF
CDR3nt: TGTGCCAGCTCACGCGGACAGGTTGGGGATCAGCCCCAGCATTTT

j_gene: TRBJ1-1
v_gene: TRBV27
abundance: few
d_gene: NA
CDR3aa: CASSYGPTAGAFF
CDR3nt: TGTGCCAGCAGTTATGGGCCGACAGCGGGAGCTTTCTTT

j_gene: TRBJ2-5
v_gene: TRBV5-4
abundance: NA
d_gene: NA
CDR3aa: CASSLRGRAVETQYF
CDR3nt: TGTGCCAGCAGCTTGAGGGGCAGGGCGGTAGAGACCCAGTACTTC

j_gene: TRBJ1-5
v_gene: TRBV4-1
abundance: NA
d_gene: TRBD1
CDR3aa: CASSTGGWQPQHF
CDR3nt: TGCGCCAGCAGCACAGGGGGCTGGCAGCCCCAGCATTTT

j_gene: TRBJ2-1
v_gene: TRBV6-5
abundance: NA
d_gene: NA
CDR3aa: CASSYTDREGNEQFF
CDR3nt: TGTGCCAGCAGTTACACGGACAGGGAGGGCAATGAGCAGTTCTTC

j_gene: TRBJ1-2
v_gene: TRBV18
abundance: NA
d_gene: NA
CDR3aa: CASSPATNYGYTF
CDR3nt: TGTGCCAGCTCACCAGCTACTAACTATGGCTACACCTTC

j_gene: TRBJ2-3
v_gene: TRBV9
abundance: few
d_gene: TRBD2
CDR3aa: CASSVGPSGPREYF
CDR3nt: TGTGCCAGCAGCGTAGGCCCTAGCGGGCCTCGGGAGTATTTT

j_gene: TRBJ1-4
v_gene: TRBV18
abundance: NA
d_gene: NA
CDR3aa: CASSRVRGDEKLFF
CDR3nt: TGTGCCAGCTCACGGGTCCGAGGCGATGAAAAACTGTTTTTT

j_gene: TRBJ1-2
v_gene: TRBV4-2
abundance: NA
d_gene: NA
CDR3aa: CASSQGTLHTF
CDR3nt: TGTGCCAGCAGCCAAGGTACGCTCCACACCTTC

j_gene: TRBJ2-5
v_gene: TRBV10-2
abundance: NA
d_gene: NA
CDR3aa: CASGESETQYF
CDR3nt: TGCGCCAGCGGGGAATCGGAGACCCAGTACTTC

j_gene: TRBJ2-7
v_gene: TRBV7-9
abundance: once
d_gene: TRBD1
CDR3aa: CASSPEVGQFYEQYF
CDR3nt: TGTGCCAGCAGCCCCGAGGTGGGACAGTTCTACGAGCAGTACTTC

j_gene: TRBJ2-3
v_gene: TRBV7-2
abundance: NA
d_gene: TRBD1
CDR3aa: CASSLRATGGADTQYF
CDR3nt: TGTGCCAGCAGCTTAAGAGCGACAGGGGGGGCAGATACGCAGTATTTT

j_gene: TRBJ2-3
v_gene: TRBV23-1
abundance: once
d_gene: NA
CDR3aa: CASSQSGAAGDTDTQYF
CDR3nt: TGCGCCAGCAGTCAATCGGGGGCGGCCGGCGACACAGATACGCAGTATTTT

j_gene: TRBJ2-3
v_gene: TRBV9
abundance: NA
d_gene: NA
CDR3aa: CASSVAPSASTDTQYF
CDR3nt: TGTGCCAGCAGCGTAGCCCCTAGCGCGAGCACAGATACGCAGTATTTT

j_gene: TRBJ2-5
v_gene: TRBV18
abundance: NA
d_gene: NA
CDR3aa: CASSRRQYQETQYF
CDR3nt: TGTGCCAGCTCACGGCGACAGTACCAAGAGACCCAGTACTTC

j_gene: TRBJ2-3
v_gene: TRBV5-6
abundance: NA
d_gene: NA
CDR3aa: CASSLGGLTDTQYF
CDR3nt: TGTGCCAGCAGCTTGGGGGGCTTGACAGATACGCAGTATTTT

j_gene: TRBJ2-6
v_gene: TRBV20-1
abundance: NA
d_gene: TRBD1
CDR3aa: CSARHRGLAF
CDR3nt: TGCAGTGCTAGACACAGGGGGTTGGCTTTC

j_gene: TRBJ2-1
v_gene: TRBV6-4
abundance: medium-sized
d_gene: TRBD2
CDR3aa: CASSDSSGGANEQFF
CDR3nt: TGTGCCAGCAGTGACTCTAGCGGGGGGGCCAATGAGCAGTTCTTC

j_gene: TRBJ2-7
v_gene: TRBV7-9
abundance: NA
d_gene: TRBD1
CDR3aa: CASSFSGTGNNEQYF
CDR3nt: TGTGCCAGCAGCTTCTCCGGGACAGGGAACAACGAGCAGTACTTC

j_gene: TRBJ2-7
v_gene: TRBV5-4
abundance: NA
d_gene: NA
CDR3aa: CASSLEYQTSYEQYF
CDR3nt: TGTGCCAGCAGCTTGGAGTACCAAACCTCCTACGAGCAGTACTTC

j_gene: TRBJ1-5
v_gene: TRBV10-3
abundance: NA
d_gene: NA
CDR3aa: CAIGTGFGNQPQHF
CDR3nt: TGTGCCATCGGAACAGGGTTCGGCAATCAGCCCCAGCATTTT

j_gene: TRBJ2-7
v_gene: TRBV2
abundance: few
d_gene: NA
CDR3aa: CASSEMPSYEQYF
CDR3nt: TGTGCCAGCAGTGAGATGCCCTCCTACGAGCAGTACTTC

j_gene: TRBJ2-1
v_gene: TRBV7-9
abundance: NA
d_gene: NA
CDR3aa: CASLGGSSYNEQFF
CDR3nt: TGTGCCAGCCTGGGGGGAAGCTCCTACAATGAGCAGTTCTTC

j_gene: TRBJ2-1
v_gene: TRBV7-2
abundance: NA
d_gene: TRBD2
CDR3aa: CASSPPSGGNEQFF
CDR3nt: TGTGCCAGCAGCCCCCCTAGCGGTGGTAATGAGCAGTTCTTC